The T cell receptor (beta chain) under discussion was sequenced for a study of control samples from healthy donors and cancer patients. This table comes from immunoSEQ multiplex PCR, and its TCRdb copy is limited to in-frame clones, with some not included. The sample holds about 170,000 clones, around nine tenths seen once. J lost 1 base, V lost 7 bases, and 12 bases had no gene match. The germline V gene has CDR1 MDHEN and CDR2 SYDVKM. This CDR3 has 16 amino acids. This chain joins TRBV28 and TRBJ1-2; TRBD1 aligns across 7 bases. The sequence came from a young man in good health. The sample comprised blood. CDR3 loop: CASTEGGQILNYGYTF. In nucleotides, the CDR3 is TGTGCCAGCACGGAGGGGGGACAGATCCTTAACTATGGCTACACCTTC.